This T cell receptor (beta chain) was recovered during a study of identical twins. Trimming pared 6 bases from V and 4 bases from J, leaving 14 bases between. The CDR3 totals 14 residues. Germline assignment: CDR1 MNHEY and CDR2 SVGEGT. Study outcomes and limitations: Models underpredicted monozygotic twin sharing of out-of-frame TCR alpha.

TCRdb re-derived calls from the 5' RACE reads in MiXCR, one entry per CDR3 protein. The sample carries some 270,000 distinct CDR3 sequences, roughly 8.7% recorded once. Concerning this clonotype itself: The antigen remains unidentified.

This sample was also put to use in a study of yellow fever vaccine responses in identical twins.

V is TRBV6-2 or TRBV6-3 and J is TRBJ2-3, with D perhaps matching TRBD2 (5 bases). The sequence was collected from a woman aged 18-35 years in good health. Sequencing was done on a sample of CD8+ T cells sorted from blood. CDR3 coding DNA: TGTGCCAGCAGCCTTGGAGAGGGTGCAGATACGCAGTATTTT. Amino acid sequence: CASSLGEGADTQYF.